These 13 T cell receptor beta chains originate from one sample sequenced in a study of control samples from healthy donors and cancer patients. Sequencing used immunoSEQ multiplex PCR; TCRdb keeps in-frame clones, though not all of them. The sample holds around 86,000 clones; around nine tenths are singletons and the top ten take under 2%. The sequenced material came from PBMCs. The receptor set was obtained from a woman aged 55-70 years with head and neck cancer.

This clone showed up just once. The rearrangement uses TRBV7-6 and TRBJ1-2, with 7 bases lining up with TRBD1. V gave up 5 bases and J gave up 7 bases; unmatched junction bases: 19. Germline lookup yields CDR1 SGHVS and CDR2 FNYEAQ. The CDR3 sequence is 17 residues long. CDR3 nucleotide sequence: TGTGCCAGCAGCCCCCTGCGTCCGGGACAGATGCACTCTGGCTACACCTTC. Translating it yields CASSPLRPGQMHSGYTF. Full variable domain (missing parts from reference TRBV7-6 and TRBJ1-2): GAGVSQSPRYKVTKRGQDVALRCDPISGHVSLYWYRQALGQGPEFLTYFNYEAQQDKSGLPNDRFSAERPEGSISTLTIQRTEQRDSAMYRCASSPLRPGQMHSGYTFGSGTRLTVV.

J is TRBJ2-3 and V is TRBV7-9; tentatively, D is TRBD2 (6 bases). There are 16 residues in the CDR3. CDR1 is SEHNR, CDR2 FQNEAQ, per germline (reference sequence). Trimming cost V 4 bases and J 5 bases, with 19 bases left between them. CDR3 sequence (DNA): TGTGCCAGCAGCTACCTCAGCGGGTCGGCCATAGATACGCAGTATTTT. Its protein product is CASSYLSGSAIDTQYF.

This clone came up once. The V and J genes are TRBV29-1 and TRBJ2-5; unclear D gene. V lost 4 bases and J 2 bases, leaving 8 bases between the germline ends. The CDR3 extends over 12 amino acids. Germline V gene sequence: CDR1 SQVTM, CDR2 ANQGSEA. This chain's CDR3 is CSVVLGQETQYF. CDR3 DNA sequence: TGCAGCGTTGTCCTCGGGCAAGAGACCCAGTACTTC.

The chain joins TRBV28 to TRBJ2-5; 7 positions agree with TRBD2. Germline CDR1 is MDHEN and CDR2 is SYDVKM. CDR3 size: 13 residues. V lost 3 bases, J lost 7 bases, and 5 bases stayed unmatched. CDR3 residues: CASSFTSVATQYF. CDR3 coding DNA: TGTGCCAGCAGTTTCACTAGCGTAGCGACCCAGTACTTC.

The chain has TRBV19 and TRBJ1-1; no firm D call. The V and J ends lost 4 bases and 5 bases respectively, with 14 bases between them. Germline assignment: CDR1 LNHDA and CDR2 SQIVND (reference sequence). The CDR3 is made up of 14 amino acids. In DNA form, the CDR3 reads TGTGCCAGTAGTACCGCTCGAGGAGGGACTGAAGCTTTCTTT. Translated: CASSTARGGTEAFF.

The V and J genes are TRBV5-1 and TRBJ2-5; D possibly matches TRBD1 or TRBD2 (5 bases each). The CDR3 totals 15 residues. The germline V and J ends were trimmed by 1 base and 2 bases, with 12 bases remaining between them. Germline V CDR1 and CDR2: SGHRS, YFSETQ. CDR3 in amino acids: CASSLFSGPQETQYF. DNA of the CDR3: TGCGCCAGCAGCTTGTTTTCGGGGCCTCAAGAGACCCAGTACTTC.

The V and J genes are TRBV4-1 and TRBJ2-2, with 7 positions matching TRBD1. Unmatched junction bases numbered 2, after V lost 4 bases and J lost 0 bases. CDR3 length: 15 residues. CDR1 is MGHRA and CDR2 is YSYEKL in the germline V gene. CDR3 sequence: CASSPGQTNTGELFF. The CDR3 nucleotides read TGCGCCAGCAGCCCGGGACAGACGAACACCGGGGAGCTGTTTTTT.

This chain links TRBV23-1 with TRBJ1-2; D gene uncertain. TRBV23-1 is an ORF for which the function is uncertain. The CDR3 is made up of 18 amino acids. V lost 4 bases and J 1 base, leaving 22 bases between the germline ends. DNA of the CDR3: TGCGCCAGCAGTCGGTTGCGCCAACCTAATATCTTTAACTATGGCTACACCTTC. Encoded protein: CASSRLRQPNIFNYGYTF.

This chain joins TRBV5-8 and TRBJ2-7; 10 bases are a match to TRBD1. This CDR3 spans 15 amino acids. The junction had 7 bases not matched to a gene; V was cut back by 4 bases and J by 3 bases. Germline loops: CDR1 SGHTS, CDR2 YDEGEE. CDR3 sequence reads: CASSVTGGIFYEQYF. The CDR3 DNA reads TGTGCCAGCAGCGTGACAGGGGGCATTTTCTACGAGCAGTACTTC.

The rearrangement joins TRBV5-1 to TRBJ1-1, with TRBD1 matching over 11 bases. The CDR3 extends over 14 amino acids. Germline-derived CDR1 and CDR2 are SGHRS and YFSETQ. V shed 2 bases and J 5 bases; nucleotides not matched to a gene: 2. In DNA form, the CDR3 reads TGCGCCAGCAGCTTTGGGACAGGGGGGACTGAAGCTTTCTTT. It yields the protein CASSFGTGGTEAFF.

V gene TRBV20-1 combines with J gene TRBJ2-2; 7 nucleotides match TRBD2. Germline-derived CDR1 and CDR2 are DFQATT and SNEGSKA (reference sequence). The J segment lost 5 bases and the V segment lost 3 bases, leaving 6 bases of the junction unmatched. This CDR3 has 14 residues. CDR3 nucleotides: TGCAGTGCTAGTGGGCAGGGAGGGACCGGGGAGCTGTTTTTT. Protein product: CSASGQGGTGELFF.

The chain's CDR3 is CAIMGEGRNEQYF. The CDR3 DNA reads TGTGCCATCATGGGGGAGGGGAGGAACGAGCAGTACTTC. V usage is TRBV10-3 and J usage is TRBJ2-7; 7 bases are shared with TRBD2. V shed 7 bases, J shed 5 bases, and the junction held 8 bases outside the gene matches. The CDR3 consists of 13 residues. Germline V lookup: CDR1 ENHRY, CDR2 SYGVKD.

The chain recombines TRBV2 with TRBJ2-3, with D perhaps assigned TRBD1 or TRBD2 (6 bases each). Germline CDR1 and CDR2: SNHLY and FYNNEI. This CDR3 region has 15 residues. Trimming took 6 bases from V and 0 from J, leaving 13 bases between them. CDR3 coding DNA: TGTGCCAGCAGGGGGGGCGGGATTAGCACAGATACGCAGTATTTT. It translates to CASRGGGISTDTQYF.